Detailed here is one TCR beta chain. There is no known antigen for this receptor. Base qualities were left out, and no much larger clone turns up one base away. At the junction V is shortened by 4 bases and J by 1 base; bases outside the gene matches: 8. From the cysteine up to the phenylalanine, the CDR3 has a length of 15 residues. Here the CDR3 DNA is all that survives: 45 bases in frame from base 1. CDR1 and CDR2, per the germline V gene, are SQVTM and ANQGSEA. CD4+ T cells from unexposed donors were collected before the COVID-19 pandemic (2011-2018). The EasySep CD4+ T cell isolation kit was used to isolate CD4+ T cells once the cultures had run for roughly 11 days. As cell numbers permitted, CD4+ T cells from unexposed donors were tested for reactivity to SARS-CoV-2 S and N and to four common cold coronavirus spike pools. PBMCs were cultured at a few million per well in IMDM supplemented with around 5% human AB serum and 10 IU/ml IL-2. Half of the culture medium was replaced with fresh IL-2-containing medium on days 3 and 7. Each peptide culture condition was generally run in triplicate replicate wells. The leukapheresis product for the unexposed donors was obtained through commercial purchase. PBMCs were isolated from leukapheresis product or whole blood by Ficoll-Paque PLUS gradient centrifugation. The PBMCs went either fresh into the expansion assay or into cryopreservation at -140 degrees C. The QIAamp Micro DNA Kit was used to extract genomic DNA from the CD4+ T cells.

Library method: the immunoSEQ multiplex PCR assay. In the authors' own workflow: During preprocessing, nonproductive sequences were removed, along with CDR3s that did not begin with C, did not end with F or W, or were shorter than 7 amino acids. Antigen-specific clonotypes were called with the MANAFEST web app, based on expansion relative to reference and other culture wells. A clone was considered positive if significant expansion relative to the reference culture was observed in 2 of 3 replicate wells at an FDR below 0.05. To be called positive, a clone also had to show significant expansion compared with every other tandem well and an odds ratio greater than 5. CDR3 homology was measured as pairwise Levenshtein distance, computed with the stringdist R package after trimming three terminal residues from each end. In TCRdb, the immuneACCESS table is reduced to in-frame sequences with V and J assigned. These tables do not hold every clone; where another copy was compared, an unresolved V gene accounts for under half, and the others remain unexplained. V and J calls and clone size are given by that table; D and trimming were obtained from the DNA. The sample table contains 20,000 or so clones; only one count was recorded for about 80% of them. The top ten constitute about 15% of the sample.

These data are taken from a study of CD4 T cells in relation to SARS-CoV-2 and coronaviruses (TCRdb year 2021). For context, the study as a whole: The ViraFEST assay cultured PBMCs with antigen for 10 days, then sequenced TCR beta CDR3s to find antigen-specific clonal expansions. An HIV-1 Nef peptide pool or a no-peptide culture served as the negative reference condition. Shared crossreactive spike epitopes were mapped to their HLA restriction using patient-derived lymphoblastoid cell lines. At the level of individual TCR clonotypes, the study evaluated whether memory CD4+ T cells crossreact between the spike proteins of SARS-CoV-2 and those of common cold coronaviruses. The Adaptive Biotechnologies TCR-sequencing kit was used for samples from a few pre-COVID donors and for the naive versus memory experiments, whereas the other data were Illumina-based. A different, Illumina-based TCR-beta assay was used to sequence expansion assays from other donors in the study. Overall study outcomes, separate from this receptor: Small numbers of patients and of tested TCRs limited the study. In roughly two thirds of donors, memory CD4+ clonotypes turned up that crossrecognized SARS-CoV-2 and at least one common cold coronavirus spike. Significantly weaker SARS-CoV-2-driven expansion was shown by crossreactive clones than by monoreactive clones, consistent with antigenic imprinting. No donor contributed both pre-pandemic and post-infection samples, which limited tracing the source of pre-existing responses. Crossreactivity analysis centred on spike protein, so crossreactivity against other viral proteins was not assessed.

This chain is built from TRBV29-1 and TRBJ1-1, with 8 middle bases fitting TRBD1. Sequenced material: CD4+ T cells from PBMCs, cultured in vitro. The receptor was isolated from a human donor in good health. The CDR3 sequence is CSVVPSGTGNTEAFF. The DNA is TGCAGCGTTGTCCCTTCGGGGACAGGGAACACTGAAGCTTTCTTT.